The source of this TCR beta chain is a study of T-cell reconstitution after alpha-beta-depleted transplantation in children. General observations from the study: It was reported that alpha-beta T cells came from several hundred expanded graft clones (about two months after transplant). Surviving recipient T cells and intrathymic progenitors accounted for some patients' high TCRbeta diversity at day 60. Newly generated T cells supplied most T-cell counts and diversity one year post-transplant.

Concerning this clonotype itself: Antigen unknown.

Using unique molecular identifiers, the investigators prepared the TCRbeta library. TCRdb itself ran the PCR reads through MiXCR, one entry per CDR3 protein. The table shows 450,000 to 550,000 distinct CDR3 sequences, with 9.5% to 12% occurring only once. The source was PBMCs, mostly from graft donor cells, collected 180 days after TCRalphabeta/CD19-depleted stem cell transplant. The origin of this receptor is a female patient aged 2 to 10 who had a stem cell transplant for aplastic anemia, so the T cells may come from the graft donor.

The CDR3 here is CASSLASGRPMWNEQFF. Written as DNA, the CDR3 is TGCGCCAGCAGCCTGGCTAGCGGGCGGCCCATGTGGAATGAGCAGTTCTTC. This chain links TRBV5-1 with TRBJ2-1, with TRBD2 matching over 8 bases. V was pared by 4 bases and J by 7 bases, with 16 bases of the junction left unmatched. The CDR3 is made up of 17 amino acids. CDR1 SGHRS and CDR2 YFSETQ come from the germline V gene.